Here is one T cell receptor beta chain with its context. No antigen is known for it. Sequenced by immunoSEQ multiplex PCR; TCRdb stores in-frame clones only, minus some. The sample lists about 49,000 clones, about three quarters occurring once. The data stem from a study of OX40 agonist ivuxolimab in advanced cancers. The wider study: Dosing consisted of intravenous ivuxolimab at 0.01 to 10 mg/kg every 2 weeks. Dose-escalation patients had hepatocellular carcinoma, melanoma, renal cell or head and neck cancer.

Study results and limitations: Blood T cells, both CD4+ and CD8+, expanded clonally by week 6 at 0.1 to 3.0 mg/kg.

The V and J ends lost 4 bases and 2 bases respectively, with 11 bases between them. CDR1 and CDR2 (germline): SQVTM, ANQGSEA. The CDR3 is made up of 13 amino acids. Source: CD4+ or CD8+ T cells sorted from blood, taken in a trial of the OX40 agonist ivuxolimab. The rearrangement joins TRBV29-1 to TRBJ1-2; D is uncertain. This clonotype was obtained from an adult with an advanced solid tumor such as melanoma, head and neck, liver or kidney cancer. CDR3 sequence (DNA): TGCAGCGTTGGAGAAAAAGGGAACTATGGCTACACCTTC. Amino acids: CSVGEKGNYGYTF. The whole variable domain, remainder taken from reference TRBV29-1 and TRBJ1-2, is SAVISQKPSRDICQRGTSLTIQCQVDSQVTMMFWYRQQPGQSLTLIATANQGSEATYESGFVIDKFPISRPNLTFSTLTVSNMSPEDSSIYLCSVGEKGNYGYTFGSGTRLTVV.